The 30 T cell receptor beta chains listed next were all sequenced from one sample in a study of blood T cell repertoires in COVID-19. Assay: immunoSEQ multiplex PCR; the TCRdb copy retains only in-frame clones and omits some. The top ten hold 0.7% of the sample, which has approximately 440,000 clones, approximately 86% seen once. The sample comprised PBMCs or T cells enriched from blood (not recorded which). All receptors come from a young woman who had recovered from COVID-19.

The CDR3 nucleotides are TGTGCCAGCAGCGTATACGTAGAAGAGACCCAGTACTTC. Translated: CASSVYVEETQYF. The chain employs TRBV9 and TRBJ2-5; D is unclear. This CDR3 has 13 amino acids. Per germline, CDR1 SGDLS and CDR2 YYNGEE. Trimming stripped 1 base from V and 3 bases from J, with 7 bases between.

A few counts support this clone. This rearrangement joins TRBV12-3 or TRBV12-4 to TRBJ1-2; D unresolved. V lost 6 bases, J lost 8 bases, and 16 bases lay in between. The length of the CDR3 is 13 residues. The CDR3 sequence is CASRPGIGWGYTF. DNA of the CDR3: TGTGCCAGCAGACCCGGGATTGGATGGGGCTACACCTTC.

The chain couples TRBV2 to TRBJ1-1; a possible D gene is TRBD1 (6 bases). This CDR3 has 15 amino acids. The V gene lost 6 bases and the J gene lost 1 base, with 15 bases spanning the gap. The germline gives CDR1 SNHLY, CDR2 FYNNEI. The CDR3 here is CASRGTAGENTEAFF. The DNA of the CDR3 is TGTGCCAGCAGGGGAACGGCAGGGGAGAACACTGAAGCTTTCTTT. The variable domain in full, completed from reference TRBV2 and TRBJ1-1, reads EPEVTQTPSHQVTQMGQEVILRCVPISNHLYFYWYRQILGQKVEFLVSFYNNEISEKSEIFDDQFSVERPDGSNFTLKIRSTKLEDSAMYFCASRGTAGENTEAFFGQGTRLTVV.

The chain carries TRBV19 and TRBJ1-5, with D perhaps TRBD1 (6 bases). The V and J ends lost 3 bases and 0 bases respectively, with 12 bases between them. The CDR3 runs 16 residues. Germline V gives CDR1 LNHDA, CDR2 SQIVND (reference sequence). In DNA, the CDR3 is TGTGCCAGTAGTATGGGGACAACCCTTAGCAATCAGCCCCAGCATTTT. This gives the protein CASSMGTTLSNQPQHF.

The V gene is TRBV11-3, the J gene TRBJ1-2, with 7 bases matching TRBD1. Germline CDR1 is SGHNT and CDR2 is YENEEA. This CDR3 is built from 14 residues. V trimming: 3 bases; J trimming: 5 bases; junction bases outside the gene matches: 6. CDR3 DNA: TGTGCCAGCAGCTTCTCCGGGACAGCTTATGGCTACACCTTC. Residues: CASSFSGTAYGYTF.

This clone has just a few counts. The chain couples TRBV30 to TRBJ1-4; a possible D gene is TRBD1 (6 bases). The length of the CDR3 is 12 residues. The germline V gene has CDR1 GTSNPN and CDR2 SVGIG (reference sequence). Trimming pared 8 bases from V and 6 bases from J, leaving 13 bases between. CDR3: CALAGGDEKLFF. The CDR3 DNA reads TGTGCCCTGGCGGGGGGCGATGAAAAACTGTTTTTT.

The chain combines TRBV6-5 with TRBJ1-1, with TRBD1 matching over 8 bases. The CDR3 contains 13 residues. Trimming cost V 4 bases and J 6 bases; bases outside gene matches: 4. Germline V CDR1 and CDR2: MNHEY, SVGAGI. The CDR3 spells CASSSGGFAEAFF. CDR3 bases: TGTGCCAGCAGTTCAGGGGGCTTCGCTGAAGCTTTCTTT.

This chain uses TRBV7-3 with TRBJ1-2; tentatively, D is TRBD1 (6 bases). The CDR3 has 13 residues. With 2 bases removed from V and 8 bases from J, the gap between germline ends came to 12 bases. Germline CDR1 SGHTA, CDR2 FQGTGA. CDR3 nucleotides: TGTGCCAGCAGCTTATTGGGGGCGTCCGGCTACACCTTC. It yields the protein CASSLLGASGYTF.

The chain has TRBV7-2 and TRBJ2-3; perhaps TRBD1 as D (5 bases). Germline V gene data show CDR1 as SGHTA and CDR2 as FQGNSA. V was shortened by 3 bases and J by 6 bases, with 13 bases between the two germline ends. The CDR3 runs to 14 residues. The CDR3 here is CASSFMGPRDTQYF. The CDR3 DNA reads as TGTGCCAGCAGCTTCATGGGGCCCCGGGATACGCAGTATTTT.

The V gene is TRBV4-1, the J gene TRBJ2-2; 7 nucleotides agree with TRBD1. V lost 4 bases to trimming and J lost 6 bases; unmatched junction nucleotides: 5. Germline V gene lookup returns CDR1 MGHRA and CDR2 YSYEKL. This CDR3 is built from 14 residues. CDR3 sequence: CASSLDRAAGELFF. The CDR3 DNA is TGCGCCAGCAGCCTCGACAGGGCCGCCGGGGAGCTGTTTTTT.

V gene TRBV29-1 combines with J gene TRBJ1-5; 8 bases match TRBD1. This CDR3 is built from 13 residues. Per germline, CDR1 SQVTM and CDR2 ANQGSEA. V gave up 4 bases and J gave up 4 bases; unmatched junction bases: 3. The CDR3 DNA follows: TGCAGCGTTGCAGGGACAGGTAATCAGCCCCAGCATTTT. Amino acids: CSVAGTGNQPQHF.

The rearrangement joins TRBV5-6 to TRBJ1-5, with 8 bases lining up with TRBD1. After removal of 2 bases from V and 3 bases from J, the junction contained 10 bases not matched to a gene. The germline V gene encodes CDR1 SGHDT and CDR2 YYEEEE. The CDR3 has 17 residues. The CDR3 loop is CASSFGQGNVLNQPQHF. Here the CDR3 DNA reads TGTGCCAGCAGCTTCGGACAGGGAAACGTTCTCAATCAGCCCCAGCATTTT.

This sequence joins TRBV9 and TRBJ2-5; 11 positions match TRBD2. CDR3 size: 15 residues. Trimming removed 2 bases from V and 2 bases from J; junction bases left unmatched: 2. Per germline, CDR1 SGDLS and CDR2 YYNGEE. The CDR3 loop is CASSVSSGGQETQYF. For the CDR3, the DNA is TGTGCCAGCAGCGTTTCTAGCGGGGGGCAAGAGACCCAGTACTTC.

This chain joins TRBV27 and TRBJ1-2; tentative D call: TRBD1 (5 bases). Germline V gene lookup returns CDR1 MNHEY and CDR2 SMNVEV (reference sequence). This CDR3 region has 17 residues. Trimming removed 7 bases from V and 5 bases from J, with 26 bases in between. In DNA form, the CDR3 reads TGTGCCAGCACGGCGACGAAGGACCGACAGATGATTTATGGCTACACCTTC. Amino acids: CASTATKDRQMIYGYTF.

Only a few counts were recorded for this clone. The rearrangement uses TRBV19 and TRBJ1-3, with unresolved D. Germline V gene sequence: CDR1 LNHDA, CDR2 SQIVND (reference sequence). The V end was cut by 7 bases, the J end by 0 bases, with 7 bases between. There are 13 residues in the CDR3. The CDR3 spells CASTLSSGNTIYF. The CDR3 nucleotides are TGTGCCAGTACCCTAAGCTCTGGAAACACCATATATTTT.

The V call is TRBV15, the J call TRBJ1-5; D gene ambiguous. The CDR3 covers 14 residues. V gave up 0 bases and J gave up 2 bases, with 5 bases separating them. Per germline, CDR1 LNHNV and CDR2 YYDKDF (reference sequence). CDR3 sequence: CATSRDGGNQPQHF. DNA of the CDR3: TGTGCCACCAGCAGAGACGGAGGCAATCAGCCCCAGCATTTT.

This chain links TRBV29-1 with TRBJ2-1; 7 bases map to TRBD2. The trim removed 6 bases at V and 0 bases at J, leaving 8 bases unmatched. Germline CDR1 and CDR2: SQVTM and ANQGSEA. This CDR3 is built from 15 residues. The CDR3 here is CSVPGGSSSYNEQFF. For the CDR3, the DNA is TGCAGCGTCCCCGGGGGGTCGAGCTCCTACAATGAGCAGTTCTTC.

The V call is TRBV11-1, the J call TRBJ1-1; 8 bases fit TRBD1. The CDR3 consists of 14 residues. Germline trimming cut 5 bases from V and 2 bases from J; bases unmatched to any gene: 4. Germline V gives CDR1 SGHAT, CDR2 FQDESV (reference sequence). The chain's CDR3 is CASSDGQGNTEAFF. DNA for the CDR3: TGTGCCAGCAGCGATGGACAGGGAAACACTGAAGCTTTCTTT.

This clone was found a few times. The V and J genes are TRBV11-2 and TRBJ1-3; possible D gene TRBD1, 5 bases. Germline CDR1 is SGHAT and CDR2 is FQNNGV. Trimming shortened V by 5 bases and J by 2 bases, and 13 bases separated the two germline ends. The CDR3 totals 15 residues. The CDR3 nucleotides are TGTGCCAGCAGCCTTTCTGGGGCAGCTGGAAACACCATATATTTT. Translated, it gives CASSLSGAAGNTIYF. The entire variable domain, with the rest obtained from reference TRBV11-2 and TRBJ1-3, is as follows: EAGVAQSPRYKIIEKRQSVAFWCNPISGHATLYWYQQILGQGPKLLIQFQNNGVVDDSQLPKDRFSAERLKGVDSTLKIQPAKLEDSAVYLCASSLSGAAGNTIYFGEGSWLTVV.

The chain uses TRBV6-1 and TRBJ2-7; TRBD2 is a possible D gene (6 bases). This CDR3 is built from 15 residues. With 3 bases removed from V and 2 bases from J, the gap between germline ends came to 14 bases. Germline assignment: CDR1 MNHNS and CDR2 SASEGT. The CDR3 DNA reads TGTGCCAGCAGTGATAGGGGAGCGGGCACCTACGAGCAGTACTTC. This encodes CASSDRGAGTYEQYF.

The CDR3 DNA sequence: TGCGCCAGCACCGATCTTACCGGGGGAGAGACCCAGTACTTC. This encodes CASTDLTGGETQYF. The chain carries TRBV5-1 and TRBJ2-5, with D tentatively TRBD2 (6 bases). Germline values: CDR1 SGHRS, CDR2 YFSETQ. Deletions cut 6 bases from V and 4 bases from J, with 16 bases between. The CDR3 extends over 14 amino acids.

The rearrangement joins TRBV19 to TRBJ1-5; maybe TRBD1 (6 bases). The CDR3 covers 11 residues. Germline CDR1 reads LNHDA; CDR2 reads SQIVND (reference sequence). Trimming pared 6 bases from V and 8 bases from J, leaving 8 bases between. DNA for the CDR3: TGTGCCAGTAGGGACAGAGAGCCCCAGCATTTT. Its protein product is CASRDREPQHF.

This clone was counted between two and nine times. The V and J genes are TRBV4-2 and TRBJ1-6; TRBD1 agrees at 8 bases. Germline trimming cut 3 bases from V and 7 bases from J; bases unmatched to any gene: 11. This CDR3 has 17 amino acids. Germline V lookup: CDR1 LGHNA, CDR2 YNFKEQ. In DNA, the CDR3 is TGTGCCAGCAGCCAGTTGGACAGGGAGGCGGGCAATTCACCCCTCCACTTT. Its protein is CASSQLDREAGNSPLHF.

The J gene is TRBJ2-2, the V gene TRBV18; 10 bases line up with TRBD2. J gave up 0 bases and V 2 bases, and 0 bases lay outside the gene matches. The CDR3 length is 16 residues. Germline-derived CDR1 and CDR2 are KGHSH and LQKENI. The CDR3 protein is CASSPSGGANTGELFF. The CDR3 DNA follows: TGTGCCAGCTCACCAAGCGGGGGGGCGAACACCGGGGAGCTGTTTTTT.

V and J are TRBV28 and TRBJ2-1; 9 nucleotides agree with TRBD1. V lost 6 bases, J lost 0 bases, and 9 bases stayed unmatched. Germline CDR1 MDHEN, CDR2 SYDVKM. CDR3 length: 17 amino acids. For the CDR3, the DNA is TGTGCCAGCAGGGGTAACAGGGGGCCCAGCTCCTACAATGAGCAGTTCTTC. Translating it yields CASRGNRGPSSYNEQFF.

The rearrangement links TRBV7-9 to TRBJ1-2, with 7 bases matching TRBD1. Trimming removed 7 bases from V and 1 base from J; junction bases left unmatched: 6. Germline V gene data show CDR1 as SEHNR and CDR2 as FQNEAQ (reference sequence). This CDR3 has 14 residues. This CDR3 reads CASTDRAINYGYTF. As DNA, the CDR3 is TGTGCCAGCACCGACAGGGCCATTAACTATGGCTACACCTTC. The complete variable domain, with remaining parts taken from reference TRBV7-9 and TRBJ1-2, reads DTGVSQNPRHKITKRGQNVTFRCDPISEHNRLYWYRQTLGQGPEFLTYFQNEAQLEKSRLLSDRFSAERPKGSFSTLEIQRTEQGDSAMYLCASTDRAINYGYTFGSGTRLTVV.

This chain connects TRBV6-1 to TRBJ2-7; D gene unclear. The CDR3 runs 14 residues. CDR1 is MNHNS and CDR2 is SASEGT in the germline V gene. V lost 2 bases to trimming and J lost 3 bases, with 11 bases between them. CDR3: CASSEFGGNYEQYF. The CDR3 nucleotides are TGTGCCAGCAGTGAATTTGGCGGCAACTACGAGCAGTACTTC.

The chain employs TRBV7-9 and TRBJ1-1, with D possibly TRBD1 on 5 matching bases. V gave up 3 bases and J gave up 5 bases, with 13 bases separating them. The CDR3 loop spans 14 amino acids. Germline V gives CDR1 SEHNR, CDR2 FQNEAQ (reference sequence). The CDR3 DNA is TGTGCCAGCAGCTTGGAGGGGCGGGGGACTGAAGCTTTCTTT. Amino acid sequence: CASSLEGRGTEAFF.

This clone was observed once. The V call is TRBV28, the J call TRBJ1-1, with a weak D call TRBD1 (6 bases). The CDR3 extends over 14 amino acids. Germline CDR1 MDHEN, CDR2 SYDVKM. V was shortened by 7 bases and J by 4 bases, with 16 bases between the two germline ends. The CDR3 DNA follows: TGTGCCAGCATCAAAGGGGGGGCAGGCACTGAAGCTTTCTTT. This codes for CASIKGGAGTEAFF.

The chain is built from TRBV29-1 and TRBJ1-4; D may be TRBD1 (5 bases). Trimming cost V 2 bases and J 8 bases, with 6 bases left between them. CDR1 SQVTM and CDR2 ANQGSEA come from the germline V gene. This CDR3 comprises 11 residues. In DNA form, the CDR3 reads TGCAGCGTTGAATCAGGGGAAAAACTGTTTTTT. This encodes CSVESGEKLFF.